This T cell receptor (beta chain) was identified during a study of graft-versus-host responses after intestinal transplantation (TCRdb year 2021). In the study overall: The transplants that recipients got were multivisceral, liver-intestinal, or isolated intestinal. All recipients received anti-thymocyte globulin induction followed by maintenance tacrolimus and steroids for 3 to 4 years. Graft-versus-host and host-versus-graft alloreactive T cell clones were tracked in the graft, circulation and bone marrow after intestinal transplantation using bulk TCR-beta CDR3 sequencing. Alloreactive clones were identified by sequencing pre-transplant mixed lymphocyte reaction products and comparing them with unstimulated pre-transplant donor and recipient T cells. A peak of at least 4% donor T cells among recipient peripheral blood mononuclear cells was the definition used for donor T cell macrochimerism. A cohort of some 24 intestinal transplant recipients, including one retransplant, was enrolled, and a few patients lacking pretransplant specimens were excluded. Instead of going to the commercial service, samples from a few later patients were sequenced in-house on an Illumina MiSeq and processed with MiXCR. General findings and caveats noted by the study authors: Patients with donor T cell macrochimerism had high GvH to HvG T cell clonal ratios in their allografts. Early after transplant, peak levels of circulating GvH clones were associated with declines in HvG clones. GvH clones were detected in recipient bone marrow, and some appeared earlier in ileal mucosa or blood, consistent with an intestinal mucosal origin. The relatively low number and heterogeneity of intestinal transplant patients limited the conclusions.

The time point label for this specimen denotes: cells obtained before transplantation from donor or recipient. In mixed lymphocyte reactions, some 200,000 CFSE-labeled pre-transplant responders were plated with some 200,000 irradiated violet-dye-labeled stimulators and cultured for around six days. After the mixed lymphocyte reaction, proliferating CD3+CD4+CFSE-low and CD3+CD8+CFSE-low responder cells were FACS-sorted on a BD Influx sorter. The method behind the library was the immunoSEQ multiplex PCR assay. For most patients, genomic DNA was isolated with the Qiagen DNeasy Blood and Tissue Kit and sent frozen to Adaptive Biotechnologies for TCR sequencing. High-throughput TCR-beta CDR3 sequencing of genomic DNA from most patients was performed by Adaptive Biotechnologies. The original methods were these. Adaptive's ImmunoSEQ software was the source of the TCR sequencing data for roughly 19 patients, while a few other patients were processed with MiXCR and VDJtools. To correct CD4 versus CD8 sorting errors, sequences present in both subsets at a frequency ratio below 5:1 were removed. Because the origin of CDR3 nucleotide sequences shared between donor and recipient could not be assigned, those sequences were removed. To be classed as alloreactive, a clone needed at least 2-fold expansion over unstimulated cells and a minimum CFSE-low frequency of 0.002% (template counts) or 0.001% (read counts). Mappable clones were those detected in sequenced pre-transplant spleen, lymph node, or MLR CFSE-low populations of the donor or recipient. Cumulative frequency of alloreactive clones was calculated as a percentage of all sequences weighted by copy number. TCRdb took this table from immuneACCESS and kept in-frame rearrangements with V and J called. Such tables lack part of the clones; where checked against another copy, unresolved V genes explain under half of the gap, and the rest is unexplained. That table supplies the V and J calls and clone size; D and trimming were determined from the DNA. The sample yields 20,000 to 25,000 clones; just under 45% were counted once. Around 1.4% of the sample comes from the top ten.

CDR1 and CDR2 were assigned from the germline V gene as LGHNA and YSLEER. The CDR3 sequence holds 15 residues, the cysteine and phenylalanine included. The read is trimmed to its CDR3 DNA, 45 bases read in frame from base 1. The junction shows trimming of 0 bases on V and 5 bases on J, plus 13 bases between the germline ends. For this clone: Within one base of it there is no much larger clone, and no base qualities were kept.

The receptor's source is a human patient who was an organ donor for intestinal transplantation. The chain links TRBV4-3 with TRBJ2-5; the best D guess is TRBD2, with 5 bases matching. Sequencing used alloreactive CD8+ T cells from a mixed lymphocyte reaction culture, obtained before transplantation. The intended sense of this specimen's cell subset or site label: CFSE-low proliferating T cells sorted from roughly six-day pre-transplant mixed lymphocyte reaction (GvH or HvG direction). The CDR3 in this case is CASSQDRGSLETQYF. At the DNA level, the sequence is TGCGCCAGCAGCCAAGATCGGGGATCTCTCGAGACCCAGTACTTC.